The 21 T cell receptor beta chains reported below all come from one sample, sequenced in a study of blood T cell repertoires in COVID-19. Sequenced by immunoSEQ multiplex PCR; TCRdb stores in-frame clones only, minus some. Of 140,000 to 150,000 clones in the sample, 75% to 85% were seen once. The sample taken for sequencing was peripheral blood. Receptors originate from a human donor with acute or convalescent COVID-19. The donor label of this sample is uncertain.

V usage is TRBV20-1 and J usage is TRBJ2-7, with TRBD2 identical over 8 bases. The CDR3 loop spans 14 amino acids. Germline V gives CDR1 DFQATT, CDR2 SNEGSKA (reference sequence). Trimming cost V 3 bases and J 5 bases; bases outside gene matches: 9. CDR3 DNA: TGCAGTGCTAGTGGTGGCGGGGGGCGTAACGAGCAGTACTTC. Protein sequence: CSASGGGGRNEQYF.

The genes are TRBV18 and TRBJ1-3; a possible D gene is TRBD1 (6 bases). This CDR3 region has 15 residues. CDR1 and CDR2 (germline): KGHSH, LQKENI. With 6 bases removed from V and 6 bases from J, the gap between germline ends came to 18 bases. The chain's CDR3 is CASSGQQGKQNTIYF. The CDR3 coding sequence is TGTGCCAGCTCCGGACAGCAGGGAAAGCAAAACACCATATATTTT.

This chain links TRBV2 with TRBJ2-7; 9 bases map to TRBD1. V gave up 5 bases and J gave up 5 bases; unmatched junction bases: 1. The CDR3 is 12 amino acids. Looked up from germline, CDR1 is SNHLY and CDR2 is FYNNEI. The CDR3 bases are TGTGCCAGCAGTCGGACAGGGGACGAGCAGTACGTC. It translates to CASSRTGDEQYV.

The J gene is TRBJ1-4, the V gene TRBV19; no definite D call. CDR3 length equals 14 residues. Germline values: CDR1 LNHDA, CDR2 SQIVND (reference sequence). Trimming took 3 bases from V and 7 from J, leaving 12 bases between them. CDR3 sequence reads: CASSMTGFGEKLFF. The CDR3 bases are TGTGCCAGTAGTATGACGGGGTTTGGTGAAAAACTGTTTTTT.

The V and J genes are TRBV5-1 and TRBJ1-2; no reliable D call. Trimming removed 4 bases at V and 3 bases at J, with 10 bases between. This CDR3 contains 13 residues. Germline V gives CDR1 SGHRS, CDR2 YFSETQ. CDR3: CASSTGPYYGYTF. CDR3 DNA: TGCGCCAGCAGCACCGGTCCGTACTATGGCTACACCTTC.

The CDR3 DNA follows: TGTGCCAGCAGTCTGAGGACAGTTAAAACCTCTGGAAACACCATATATTTT. Its protein is CASSLRTVKTSGNTIYF. This chain links TRBV2 with TRBJ1-3; D is possibly TRBD1 (6 bases). V dropped 5 bases and J dropped 0 bases, with 17 bases sitting between them. CDR1 and CDR2 (germline): SNHLY, FYNNEI. This CDR3 region has 17 residues.

V usage is TRBV27 and J usage is TRBJ2-4; 7 positions match TRBD2. Germline V gene data show CDR1 as MNHEY and CDR2 as SMNVEV (reference sequence). The CDR3 runs to 13 residues. J gave up 14 bases and V 0 bases, and 7 bases lay outside the gene matches. CDR3 residues: CASSLSPGTKKYF. DNA for the CDR3: TGTGCCAGCAGTTTATCCCCCGGGACTAAGAAGTACTTC.

This clone showed up just once. The V call is TRBV7-3, the J call TRBJ1-1; D remains unclear. This CDR3 is 16 amino acids long. Trimming took off 2 bases at V and 1 base at J, with 14 bases between the two ends. Germline V gene sequence: CDR1 SGHTA, CDR2 FQGTGA. The chain's CDR3 is CASSLGPLGKNTEAFF. The CDR3 DNA is TGTGCCAGCAGCTTAGGGCCCCTGGGCAAGAACACTGAAGCTTTCTTT.

A remark on this clone: The sample contains more than one DNA sequence encoding this CDR3. This chain connects TRBV7-9 to TRBJ1-1, with a possible D match to TRBD1 (6 bases). Trimming cost V 5 bases and J 8 bases, with 9 bases left between them. The CDR3 is 11 residues long. Germline loops: CDR1 SEHNR, CDR2 FQNEAQ (reference sequence). CDR3 DNA sequence: TGTGCCAGCAGCCCTACAGGGGAAGCTTTCTTT. This gives the protein CASSPTGEAFF.

The J gene is TRBJ1-6, the V gene TRBV2; D remains unclear. Germline loops: CDR1 SNHLY, CDR2 FYNNEI. The CDR3 consists of 16 residues. V was trimmed by 1 base and J by 7 bases, leaving 14 bases between them. CDR3 in amino acids: CASSEELVGQNSPLHF. CDR3 bases: TGTGCCAGCAGTGAAGAGTTGGTTGGGCAGAATTCACCCCTCCACTTT.

The CDR3 protein is CASSLARTSENEQYF. DNA of the CDR3: TGTGCCAGCAGCTTAGCGCGGACTAGCGAAAACGAGCAGTACTTC. This chain joins TRBV7-8 and TRBJ2-7, with 9 bases matching TRBD2. Per the germline V gene, CDR1 is SGHVS and CDR2 is FQNEAQ. The CDR3 runs to 15 residues. The V and J ends lost 0 bases and 5 bases, in that order; junction bases with no gene match: 5.

The J gene is TRBJ2-1, the V gene TRBV19; 14 bases match TRBD2. V was pared by 5 bases and J by 7 bases, with 4 bases of the junction left unmatched. Germline loops: CDR1 LNHDA, CDR2 SQIVND (reference sequence). This CDR3 is 15 amino acids long. Written as DNA, the CDR3 is TGTGCCAGTAGTCTCCGACTAGCGGGGGGGAATGAGCAGTTCTTC. Amino acid sequence: CASSLRLAGGNEQFF.

In DNA form, the CDR3 reads TGTGCCAGCAGTACAGCGAACACCGGGGAGCTGTTTTTT. It translates to CASSTANTGELFF. V usage is TRBV6-5 and J usage is TRBJ2-2, with no clear D. Trimming took off 5 bases at V and 0 bases at J, with 4 bases between the two ends. Looked up from germline, CDR1 is MNHEY and CDR2 is SVGAGI. This CDR3 spans 13 amino acids.

The chain uses TRBV11-3 and TRBJ2-3; TRBD2 matches at 8 bases. The V gene's germline CDR1 is SGHNT and CDR2 YENEEA. The CDR3 loop spans 13 amino acids. V was pared by 5 bases and J by 4 bases, with 2 bases of the junction left unmatched. The CDR3 bases are TGTGCCAGCAGCCGGGGGGGGGCAGATACGCAGTATTTT. Translated, it gives CASSRGGADTQYF.

The chain joins TRBV24-1 to TRBJ2-5, with D possibly TRBD2 on 5 matching bases. V was cut by 5 bases and J by 0 bases, with 9 bases left in between. The CDR3 covers 14 residues. Germline lookup yields CDR1 KGHDR and CDR2 SFDVKD. The CDR3 loop is CATSAQDYQETQYF. The CDR3 bases are TGTGCCACCAGTGCCCAGGACTACCAAGAGACCCAGTACTTC.

The chain uses TRBV5-4 and TRBJ2-3; 14 bases map to TRBD2. The germline V gene has CDR1 SGHNT and CDR2 YYREEE (reference sequence). The CDR3 spans 17 residues. With V trimmed by 4 bases and J by 0 bases, 4 bases remained unmatched. CDR3 DNA sequence: TGTGCCAGCAGCCCGACTAGCGGGGGGGACAGCACAGATACGCAGTATTTT. Protein product: CASSPTSGGDSTDTQYF.

The chain joins TRBV5-5 to TRBJ1-3, with D perhaps TRBD1 (6 bases). Per the germline V gene, CDR1 is SGHKS and CDR2 is YYEKEE (reference sequence). The CDR3 is 17 residues long. V lost 0 bases, J lost 0 bases, and 13 bases lay in between. Here the CDR3 DNA reads TGTGCCAGCAGCTTGGCTCCGACAGGTCTCTCTGGAAACACCATATATTTT. This encodes CASSLAPTGLSGNTIYF. Combining the CDR3 with reference TRBV5-5 and TRBJ1-3 gives the whole variable domain DAGVTQSPTHLIKTRGQQVTLRCSPISGHKSVSWYQQVLGQGPQFIFQYYEKEERGRGNFPDRFSARQFPNYSSELNVNALLLGDSALYLCASSLAPTGLSGNTIYFGEGSWLTVV.

The gene calls are TRBV27 and TRBJ1-2, with TRBD1 matching over 9 bases. The CDR3 sequence is 16 residues long. With 0 bases clipped from V and 8 bases from J, the junction kept 10 bases outside the gene matches. Per germline, CDR1 MNHEY and CDR2 SMNVEV (reference sequence). CDR3 nucleotides: TGTGCCAGCAGTTTATCGACCGACAGGGGGTTGAGAGGCTACACCTTC. This encodes CASSLSTDRGLRGYTF.

The chain combines TRBV6-5 with TRBJ1-5; TRBD1 agrees at 7 bases. Germline V gene lookup returns CDR1 MNHEY and CDR2 SVGAGI. The CDR3 consists of 13 residues. V shed 5 bases, J shed 6 bases, and the junction held 4 bases outside the gene matches. CDR3 in DNA: TGTGCCAGCAGTAAGGGGGCAGGTCAGCCCCAGCATTTT. This translates into CASSKGAGQPQHF.

The J gene is TRBJ1-2, the V gene TRBV7-8; maybe TRBD1 (5 bases). The germline gives CDR1 SGHVS, CDR2 FQNEAQ. The length of the CDR3 is 15 residues. Trimming cost V 5 bases and J 2 bases, with 15 bases left between them. The CDR3 loop reads CASSPDTQQNYGYTF. The CDR3 nucleotides are TGTGCCAGCAGCCCGGACACCCAGCAAAACTATGGCTACACCTTC. The variable domain in full, completed from reference TRBV7-8 and TRBJ1-2, reads GAGVSQSPRYKVAKRGQDVALRCDPISGHVSLFWYQQALGQGPEFLTYFQNEAQLDKSGLPSDRFFAERPEGSVSTLKIQRTQQEDSAVYLCASSPDTQQNYGYTFGSGTRLTVV.

The DNA of the CDR3 is TGTGCCAGCAGTGGGACAGGGGGCTGGGGCAATGAGCAGTTCTTC. Its protein is CASSGTGGWGNEQFF. V gene TRBV6-2 or TRBV6-3 combines with J gene TRBJ2-1; 12 nucleotides agree with TRBD1. This CDR3 has 15 residues. Losses at the gene ends were 5 bases for V and 6 bases for J; bases not matched to a gene: 5. The V gene's germline CDR1 is MNHEY and CDR2 SVGEGT.